This TCR beta chain was identified during a study of cytomegalovirus exposure and HLA in healthy donors. Study-level findings and limits: Reports credit the classifier with highly specific, highly sensitive diagnosis of cytomegalovirus status. It was found in a later analysis that first-cohort TCR clusters tended to co-occur in the 90 to 150 validation repertoires. In vitro checks showed that a few CMV-associated chains really do target CMV antigens. Altogether, some 170 TCR beta chains were recorded as cytomegalovirus-associated.

The data were produced by immunoSEQ multiplex PCR, yet TCRdb's version contains in-frame clones alone and is incomplete. Altogether about 170,000 clones are present, over 85% being singletons, with the ten largest covering about 9.4%. Comments on this clone: Antigen specificity is unknown.

The CDR3 covers 15 residues. The germline V gene has CDR1 MDHEN and CDR2 SYDVKM. V was cut by 2 bases and J by 2 bases, with 12 bases left in between. The V gene is TRBV28, the J gene TRBJ2-5; a weak D match, TRBD2 (6 bases). The sequenced sample consisted of PBMCs. The TCR originated in a woman under 30 in good health and CMV-seropositive. The CDR3 sequence: CASSLGGLGQETQYF. CDR3 sequence (DNA): TGTGCCAGCAGTTTAGGAGGGTTGGGACAAGAGACCCAGTACTTC.